The present T cell receptor (beta chain) was sequenced within a study of regulatory T cells in long-lasting Graves disease. Germline V gene lookup returns CDR1 KGHDR and CDR2 SFDVKD. After removal of 2 bases from V and 4 bases from J, the junction contained 13 bases not matched to a gene. CDR3 size: 18 residues. Arm-PCR of CDR3 regions and iRepertoire HTBI primers were used to build TCR beta libraries. Using its own MiXCR run on the multiplex PCR reads, TCRdb lists one record per CDR3 protein. The sample lists 400,000 to 550,000 distinct CDR3 sequences; approximately 16% were seen once. This clonotype was counted ten times or more. This sample's time point: newly diagnosed GD, antithyroid drugs for less than 3 months. RNA extracted from PBMCs served as the sequencing template. Another study also made use of these data, one on T cells in Graves' hyperthyroidism and ophthalmopathy. That investigation notes: TCR CDR3 regions were first amplified by RT-PCR with HTBI primers.

The sequence came from a woman in her late teens or twenties with Graves disease. The chain recombines TRBV24-1 with TRBJ2-5, with 9 positions matching TRBD1. The sequenced sample was peripheral blood mononuclear cells (PBMCs), obtained at new diagnosis, from a patient treated with antithyroid drugs. The CDR3 nucleotides read TGTGCCACCAGTGATTCCCGGGGACAGGGTCTCGGGGGAGAGACCCAGTACTTC. Protein sequence: CATSDSRGQGLGGETQYF.